This T cell receptor (beta chain) was recorded in a study of blood T cell repertoires in COVID-19. In the authors' workflow: How many nucleated cells were present was estimated from reference gene primer amplification. The repertoire was sequenced with immunoSEQ multiplex PCR; TCRdb's copy has only in-frame clones and lacks some. From that table come the V and J calls and clone size; the DNA was used to work out D and trimming. The sample has 200,000 to 250,000 clones, roughly four fifths seen once. From germline, CDR1 is SGDLS and CDR2 YYNGEE. The length of the CDR3 is 15 residues. V was pared by 0 bases and J by 3 bases, with 13 bases between.

Source material: peripheral blood. The chain carries TRBV9 and TRBJ2-7, with a tentative D call TRBD1 (6 bases). The sequence came from a man older than 75 with acute or convalescent COVID-19. The CDR3 is CASSVGQGKVYEQYF. CDR3 bases: TGTGCCAGCAGCGTAGGGCAGGGGAAGGTCTACGAGCAGTACTTC. The full variable domain, its missing parts supplied by reference TRBV9 and TRBJ2-7, is DSGVTQTPKHLITATGQRVTLRCSPRSGDLSVYWYQQSLDQGLQFLIQYYNGEERAKGNILERFSAQQFPDLHSELNLSSLELGDSALYFCASSVGQGKVYEQYFGPGTRLTVT.